The 26 T cell receptor beta chains reported below all come from one sample, sequenced in a study of blood T cell repertoires in COVID-19. Sequenced by immunoSEQ multiplex PCR; TCRdb stores in-frame clones only, minus some. Here the sample spans about 100,000 clones, 85% to 90% being singletons. Sequences were obtained from peripheral blood. These receptor sequences come from a human donor in a cohort sampled during active COVID-19.

V and J are TRBV4-2 and TRBJ2-5; D uncertain. V lost 0 bases and J lost 5, with 7 bases in between. The CDR3 extends over 13 amino acids. CDR1 LGHNA and CDR2 YNFKEQ come from the germline V gene. CDR3 coding DNA: TGTGCCAGCAGCCAAGAAAACTGGGAGACCCAGTACTTC. This translates into CASSQENWETQYF.

In the case of this clone: The same CDR3 is also encoded by other DNA sequences in this sample. The gene calls are TRBV20-1 and TRBJ2-7; D remains ambiguous. The CDR3 is made up of 11 amino acids. Between the trimmed V and J ends, which lost 2 bases and 6 bases, there was a span of 8 bases. Per germline, CDR1 DFQATT and CDR2 SNEGSKA (reference sequence). The CDR3 loop reads CSARSGFEQYF. CDR3 bases: TGCAGTGCTAGATCAGGATTCGAGCAGTACTTC.

This rearrangement joins TRBV7-8 to TRBJ1-4; D not resolved. Between the trimmed V and J ends, which lost 5 bases and 3 bases, there was a span of 10 bases. The CDR3 sequence is 14 residues long. Germline CDR1 SGHVS, CDR2 FQNEAQ. CDR3 nucleotide sequence: TGTGCCAGCAGCCCCAGTACCGCTAATGAAAAACTGTTTTTT. It translates to CASSPSTANEKLFF.

The chain links TRBV13 to TRBJ2-3, with TRBD1 matching over 8 bases. Germline V gives CDR1 PRHDT, CDR2 FYEKMQ (reference sequence). This CDR3 region has 16 residues. Germline trimming cut 4 bases from V and 2 bases from J; bases unmatched to any gene: 8. The CDR3 DNA reads TGTGCCAGCAGCTCCCAGACAGGGGCGTTCACAGATACGCAGTATTTT. Residues: CASSSQTGAFTDTQYF. Full variable domain (missing parts from reference TRBV13 and TRBJ2-3): AAGVIQSPRHLIKEKRETATLKCYPIPRHDTVYWYQQGPGQDPQFLISFYEKMQSDKGSIPDRFSAQQFSDYHSELNMSSLELGDSALYFCASSSQTGAFTDTQYFGPGTRLTVL.

The genes are TRBV20-1 and TRBJ1-5, with a weak D call TRBD1 (5 bases). The V and J ends lost 3 bases and 9 bases respectively, with 21 bases between them. Germline V gene sequence: CDR1 DFQATT, CDR2 SNEGSKA (reference sequence). This CDR3 comprises 15 residues. CDR3 protein: CSASRGEAGEGPQHF. The CDR3 DNA reads as TGCAGTGCTAGTCGGGGTGAGGCGGGGGAAGGGCCCCAGCATTTT.

The rearrangement joins TRBV5-4 to TRBJ2-3; TRBD2 is a possible D gene (7 bases). V lost 1 base, J lost 0 bases, and 12 bases lay in between. This CDR3 contains 16 residues. The V gene's germline CDR1 is SGHNT and CDR2 YYREEE (reference sequence). As DNA, the CDR3 is TGTGCCAGCAGCTTGAGTCGGGGGGCTAGCACAGATACGCAGTATTTT. It specifies CASSLSRGASTDTQYF. The whole variable domain, filled in from reference TRBV5-4 and TRBJ2-3, reads ETGVTQSPTHLIKTRGQQVTLRCSSQSGHNTVSWYQQALGQGPQFIFQYYREEENGRGNFPPRFSGLQFPNYSSELNVNALELDDSALYLCASSLSRGASTDTQYFGPGTRLTVL.

The chain carries TRBV5-6 and TRBJ2-7, with D maybe TRBD2 (5 bases). The CDR3 runs to 14 residues. Germline V lookup: CDR1 SGHDT, CDR2 YYEEEE. V was trimmed by 0 bases and J by 3 bases, leaving 10 bases between them. The CDR3 sequence: CASSLVSEVYEQYF. CDR3 coding DNA: TGTGCCAGCAGCTTGGTTAGCGAGGTCTACGAGCAGTACTTC. Full variable domain (outside the CDR3, taken from reference TRBV5-6 and TRBJ2-7): DAGVTQSPTHLIKTRGQQVTLRCSPKSGHDTVSWYQQALGQGPQFIFQYYEEEERQRGNFPDRFSGHQFPNYSSELNVNALLLGDSALYLCASSLVSEVYEQYFGPGTRLTVT.

J is TRBJ1-5 and V is TRBV19; 7 bases match TRBD1. The V gene end was trimmed by 5 bases and the J gene end by 5 bases; junction bases not matched to a gene: 3. Germline CDR1 is LNHDA and CDR2 is SQIVND (reference sequence). The length of the CDR3 is 13 residues. The CDR3 bases are TGTGCCAGTAGTCGCCAGGGGGATCAGCCCCAGCATTTT. This translates into CASSRQGDQPQHF.

V usage is TRBV27 and J usage is TRBJ1-1; possible D gene TRBD1, 6 bases. The V end lost 2 bases, the J end lost 0 bases, and 16 bases lay between the germline ends. This CDR3 is built from 17 residues. The germline V gene encodes CDR1 MNHEY and CDR2 SMNVEV (reference sequence). In DNA form, the CDR3 reads TGTGCCAGCAGTTTAGTAGCCGGACAGTTTATGAACACTGAAGCTTTCTTT. Its translation is CASSLVAGQFMNTEAFF.

The chain recombines TRBV4-1 with TRBJ1-3; D gene uncertain. The CDR3 runs 16 residues. The germline V gene has CDR1 MGHRA and CDR2 YSYEKL. Between the trimmed V and J ends, which lost 1 base and 3 bases, there was a span of 13 bases. CDR3: CASSQGWGGSGNTIYF. The CDR3 DNA sequence: TGCGCCAGCAGCCAAGGTTGGGGAGGGAGTGGAAACACCATATATTTT.

The J gene is TRBJ2-1, the V gene TRBV3-1 (or the pseudogene TRBV3-2); D is unclear. Germline CDR1 LGHDT, CDR2 YNNKEL (reference sequence). V was shortened by 4 bases and J by 7 bases, with 5 bases between the two germline ends. CDR3 size: 11 residues. The CDR3 DNA is TGTGCCAGCAGCCTCGGGAATGAGCAGTTCTTC. Residues: CASSLGNEQFF.

This rearrangement joins TRBV2 to TRBJ1-1, with D possibly being TRBD1 (5 bases). Germline V lookup: CDR1 SNHLY, CDR2 FYNNEI. The ends were cut back, 4 bases at V and 3 bases at J, with 9 bases in the middle. The CDR3 contains 13 residues. CDR3 nucleotide sequence: TGTGCCAGCAGTGCGGGGGAGGACACTGAAGCTTTCTTT. Residues: CASSAGEDTEAFF.

The rearrangement joins TRBV2 to TRBJ1-5, with 7 bases fitting TRBD1. This CDR3 is built from 13 residues. Germline trimming cut 6 bases from V and 4 bases from J; bases unmatched to any gene: 3. The germline CDR1 and CDR2 sequences are SNHLY and FYNNEI. The CDR3 loop reads CASRSTGNQPQHF. CDR3 DNA sequence: TGTGCCAGCAGATCGACAGGGAATCAGCCCCAGCATTTT.

The genes are TRBV30 and TRBJ2-6; a weak D match, TRBD1 (5 bases). The V end was cut by 5 bases, the J end by 0 bases, with 8 bases between. Germline assignment: CDR1 GTSNPN and CDR2 SVGIG (reference sequence). The CDR3 is 14 amino acids. The CDR3 sequence is CAWGQGSGANVLTF. The CDR3 coding sequence is TGTGCCTGGGGCCAGGGCTCTGGGGCCAACGTCCTGACTTTC.

The sample holds one count of this clone. The J gene is TRBJ2-3, the V gene TRBV24-1, with D possibly matching TRBD1 (6 bases). The ends were cut back, 4 bases at V and 2 bases at J, with 12 bases in the middle. Per germline, CDR1 KGHDR and CDR2 SFDVKD. The CDR3 length is 15 residues. Here the CDR3 DNA reads TGTGCCACCAGTGACAGGGGAGAGAACACAGATACGCAGTATTTT. Its protein is CATSDRGENTDTQYF.

The chain carries TRBV7-9 and TRBJ2-5; 8 bases agree with TRBD2. This CDR3 has 13 amino acids. Germline values: CDR1 SEHNR, CDR2 FQNEAQ (reference sequence). Trimming removed 7 bases from V and 6 bases from J; junction bases left unmatched: 7. CDR3 DNA: TGTGCCAGCAACGGGGGACTAGGGAAGACCCAGTACTTC. Translating gives CASNGGLGKTQYF.

This clone was detected only a few times. J is TRBJ2-2 and V is TRBV9; 9 bases align to TRBD1. The V segment lost 4 bases and the J segment 7 bases; nucleotides outside the gene matches: 5. The CDR3 is 14 amino acids. Germline-derived CDR1 and CDR2 are SGDLS and YYNGEE. CDR3 loop: CASSQGQGDGELFF. CDR3 sequence (DNA): TGTGCCAGCAGCCAGGGACAGGGAGACGGGGAGCTGTTTTTT. The full variable domain, its missing parts supplied by reference TRBV9 and TRBJ2-2, is DSGVTQTPKHLITATGQRVTLRCSPRSGDLSVYWYQQSLDQGLQFLIQYYNGEERAKGNILERFSAQQFPDLHSELNLSSLELGDSALYFCASSQGQGDGELFFGEGSRLTVL.

Only one count was recorded for this clone. This rearrangement joins TRBV3-1 (or the pseudogene TRBV3-2) to TRBJ2-3; TRBD2 is a possible D gene (7 bases). V lost 4 bases to trimming and J lost 2 bases, with 16 bases between them. Germline V gene data show CDR1 as LGHDT and CDR2 as YNNKEL (reference sequence). The CDR3 runs to 16 residues. CDR3 nucleotide sequence: TGTGCCAGCAGCCCCAGGGGAGCGGGACACACAGATACGCAGTATTTT. Translation: CASSPRGAGHTDTQYF.

The table lists this clone with a count of one. The genes are TRBV3-1 (or the pseudogene TRBV3-2) and TRBJ2-5, with unresolved D. Germline CDR1 is LGHDT and CDR2 is YNNKEL (reference sequence). This CDR3 region has 16 residues. With 1 base removed from V and 2 bases from J, the gap between germline ends came to 14 bases. CDR3 protein: CASSQVPPTLQETQYF. CDR3 sequence (DNA): TGTGCCAGCAGCCAAGTTCCGCCAACTCTACAAGAGACCCAGTACTTC.

The chain uses TRBV2 and TRBJ1-4, with D possibly TRBD1 on 6 matching bases. Germline-derived CDR1 and CDR2 are SNHLY and FYNNEI. This CDR3 region has 14 residues. V was clipped by 1 base and J by 8 bases, with 11 bases between them. In DNA, the CDR3 is TGTGCCAGCAGTGAAGGGACAGTCGTGGAAAAACTGTTTTTT. Residues: CASSEGTVVEKLFF.

The chain joins TRBV9 to TRBJ2-5; the match to TRBD2 covers 8 bases. The CDR3 length is 15 residues. Germline V lookup: CDR1 SGDLS, CDR2 YYNGEE. V shed 4 bases and J 4 bases; nucleotides not matched to a gene: 9. The CDR3 DNA follows: TGTGCCAGCAGCACGAGCGGGAGTGGTGTAGAGACCCAGTACTTC. Translation: CASSTSGSGVETQYF.

The chain has TRBV5-6 and TRBJ1-6; D unclear. Germline assignment: CDR1 SGHDT and CDR2 YYEEEE. The CDR3 covers 15 residues. Trimming shortened V by 1 base and J by 8 bases, and 13 bases separated the two germline ends. CDR3 in DNA: TGTGCCAGCAGCTTGTTTAAAGAGGGTGATTCACCCCTCCACTTT. It translates to CASSLFKEGDSPLHF.

V usage is TRBV19 and J usage is TRBJ2-7; 11 nucleotides line up with TRBD2. V lost 4 bases and J lost 3; bases outside the gene matches: 2. The CDR3 is 14 residues long. Germline V gene sequence: CDR1 LNHDA, CDR2 SQIVND (reference sequence). For the CDR3, the DNA is TGTGCCAGTAGTAGACTAGCGGGGTACTACGAGCAGTACTTC. Its protein is CASSRLAGYYEQYF.

This rearrangement joins TRBV6-5 to TRBJ2-1; D is possibly TRBD2 (7 bases). Germline V lookup: CDR1 MNHEY, CDR2 SVGAGI. The ends were cut back, 6 bases at V and 6 bases at J, with 15 bases in the middle. The CDR3 loop spans 14 amino acids. CDR3: CASSKRGAANEQFF. The CDR3 DNA reads TGTGCCAGCAGCAAACGGGGGGCAGCCAATGAGCAGTTCTTC.

V and J are TRBV19 and TRBJ1-3; the match to TRBD1 covers 7 bases. This CDR3 is built from 14 residues. CDR1 is LNHDA and CDR2 is SQIVND in the germline V gene (reference sequence). V shed 6 bases, J shed 0 bases, and the junction held 2 bases outside the gene matches. In DNA form, the CDR3 reads TGTGCCAGTAGCGGGACAGACTCTGGAAACACCATATATTTT. Its translation is CASSGTDSGNTIYF.

In the case of this clone: Compared with germline, one end of the junction differs, possibly owing to a read error. Here the CDR3 DNA reads TGTGCCAACAGCCCCCGGGGTTCAAACTATGGCTACACCTTC. It codes for CANSPRGSNYGYTF. The rearrangement links TRBV5-6 to TRBJ1-2; D uncertain. Germline values: CDR1 SGHDT, CDR2 YYEEEE. CDR3 length equals 14 residues.